The next 28 T cell receptor beta chains were all read from a single sample in a study of T cell changes during pregnancy in multiple sclerosis. Here immunoSEQ multiplex PCR was the method, and the copy in TCRdb shows in-frame clones only, minus some. The sample includes 60,000 or so clones, 90% seen only once; the top ten take 2% to 2.5%. This specimen was peripheral blood, taken in the second trimester of pregnancy. Receptor source: a female donor in good health, enrolled as a control in a pregnancy study.

The rearrangement joins TRBV5-4 to TRBJ2-1; 8 nucleotides agree with TRBD2. Germline V gives CDR1 SGHNT, CDR2 YYREEE (reference sequence). This CDR3 is 13 amino acids long. The trim removed 2 bases at V and 7 bases at J, leaving 2 bases unmatched. This CDR3 is CASSFLAGNEQFF. CDR3 DNA sequence: TGTGCCAGCAGCTTCTTAGCGGGGAATGAGCAGTTCTTC.

This chain joins TRBV7-2 and TRBJ1-5; D call uncertain. The CDR3 consists of 13 residues. Germline-derived CDR1 and CDR2 are SGHTA and FQGNSA. V was trimmed by 5 bases and J by 1 base, leaving 6 bases between them. CDR3 protein: CASSPVSNQPQHF. In nucleotides, the CDR3 is TGTGCCAGCAGCCCAGTCAGCAATCAGCCCCAGCATTTT. Complete variable domain (other parts from reference TRBV7-2 and TRBJ1-5): GAGVSQSPSNKVTEKGKDVELRCDPISGHTALYWYRQSLGQGLEFLIYFQGNSAPDKSGLPSDRFSAERTGGSVSTLTIQRTQQEDSAVYLCASSPVSNQPQHFGDGTRLSIL.

This chain uses TRBV6-6 with TRBJ1-1, with D tentatively TRBD1 (6 bases). V lost 0 bases to trimming and J lost 4 bases, with 15 bases between them. The CDR3 runs to 16 residues. Looked up from germline, CDR1 is MNHNY and CDR2 is SVGAGI (reference sequence). CDR3 nucleotides: TGTGCCAGCAGTTACTCAATACAGGGAGAGGGCACTGAAGCTTTCTTT. This sequence encodes CASSYSIQGEGTEAFF.

The chain is built from TRBV27 and TRBJ2-7; the match to TRBD1 covers 8 bases. CDR3 length equals 14 residues. Germline CDR1 is MNHEY and CDR2 is SMNVEV (reference sequence). After removal of 2 bases from V and 3 bases from J, the junction contained 3 bases not matched to a gene. CDR3 residues: CASSLGTGFYEQYF. Written as DNA, the CDR3 is TGTGCCAGCAGTTTAGGGACAGGCTTCTACGAGCAGTACTTC.

The V call is TRBV4-1, the J call TRBJ1-2, with unresolved D. Germline V CDR1 and CDR2: MGHRA, YSYEKL. Trimming removed 6 bases from V and 3 bases from J, with 11 bases in between. The CDR3 consists of 13 residues. Here the CDR3 reads CASSPGVYYGYTF. For the CDR3, the DNA is TGCGCCAGCAGTCCCGGGGTCTACTATGGCTACACCTTC.

The V and J genes are TRBV7-9 and TRBJ2-7; weak D call: TRBD2 (5 bases). The CDR3 is 14 amino acids. V lost 5 bases to trimming and J lost 2 bases, with 13 bases between them. Germline CDR1 and CDR2: SEHNR and FQNEAQ (reference sequence). DNA for the CDR3: TGTGCCAGCAGCCCTGTCGGGGAAGCCTACGAGCAGTACTTC. Its translation: CASSPVGEAYEQYF.

The chain combines TRBV11-2 with TRBJ2-5, with TRBD2 identical over 8 bases. The CDR3 runs to 15 residues. The V gene end was trimmed by 3 bases and the J gene end by 6 bases; junction bases not matched to a gene: 9. Per the germline V gene, CDR1 is SGHAT and CDR2 is FQNNGV. The CDR3 DNA reads as TGTGCCAGCAGCTTGACCTCGGGGGGGCGGAAGACCCAGTACTTC. It is translated as CASSLTSGGRKTQYF.

The chain employs TRBV5-1 and TRBJ2-2, with TRBD2 identical over 8 bases. The germline CDR1 and CDR2 sequences are SGHRS and YFSETQ. The CDR3 covers 15 residues. V was clipped by 6 bases and J by 5 bases; unmatched bases: 9. The CDR3 DNA reads TGCGCCAGCAAGCCCCGGAGCGGGAGTACCGGGGAGCTGTTTTTT. Translating it yields CASKPRSGSTGELFF. The full variable domain, rest sourced from reference TRBV5-1 and TRBJ2-2, is KAGVTQTPRYLIKTRGQQVTLSCSPISGHRSVSWYQQTPGQGLQFLFEYFSETQRNKGNFPGRFSGRQFSNSRSEMNVSTLELGDSALYLCASKPRSGSTGELFFGEGSRLTVL.

The chain is built from TRBV7-8 and TRBJ2-1, with TRBD2 matching 9 bases. Germline V gene data show CDR1 as SGHVS and CDR2 as FQNEAQ. This CDR3 is built from 16 residues. J lost 10 bases, V lost 2 bases, and 12 bases had no gene match. The CDR3 bases are TGTGCCAGCAGCTTAATTGGCGGGAGGGCGTCTGAGGAGCAGTTCTTC. This gives the protein CASSLIGGRASEEQFF.

The chain couples TRBV30 to TRBJ1-3; 7 nucleotides align to TRBD1. Germline V gene data show CDR1 as GTSNPN and CDR2 as SVGIG (reference sequence). The length of the CDR3 is 17 residues. J lost 0 bases, V lost 4 bases, and 12 bases had no gene match. DNA of the CDR3: TGTGCCTGGATGGGACAGTTTCTTATCAACTCTGGAAACACCATATATTTT. It translates to CAWMGQFLINSGNTIYF.

As concerns this clone: One junction end does not reproduce the germline sequence, and a read error may be involved. V usage is TRBV28 and J usage is TRBJ1-4; 8 positions agree with TRBD1. The CDR3 has 13 amino acids. CDR1 MDHEN and CDR2 SYDVKM come from the germline V gene. CDR3 region: CASSPKARTGRVF. CDR3 nucleotides: TGTGCCAGCAGTCCAAAGGCCCGGACAGGGAGGGTTTTT.

The chain combines TRBV6-6 with TRBJ2-3, with D perhaps TRBD2 (5 bases). The CDR3 totals 16 residues. The V end lost 0 bases, the J end lost 6 bases, and 16 bases lay between the germline ends. CDR1 MNHNY and CDR2 SVGAGI come from the germline V gene (reference sequence). The CDR3 DNA follows: TGTGCCAGCAGTTACTCGGCGCGTACGGGCGGGGATACGCAGTATTTT. It yields the protein CASSYSARTGGDTQYF.

V is TRBV6-1 and J is TRBJ2-3; 7 nucleotides match TRBD1. Germline CDR1 and CDR2: MNHNS and SASEGT. The CDR3 is 16 amino acids. Trimming at V came to 4 bases and at J to 0 bases, leaving 7 bases not matched to a gene. For the CDR3, the DNA is TGTGCCAGCAGTGCTGACAGGGAATGGAGCACAGATACGCAGTATTTT. Translation gives CASSADREWSTDTQYF.

V is TRBV28 and J is TRBJ1-4, with TRBD1 identical over 9 bases. CDR3 length: 18 amino acids. Per germline, CDR1 MDHEN and CDR2 SYDVKM. V trimming: 3 bases; J trimming: 6 bases; junction bases outside the gene matches: 14. Here the CDR3 reads CASSFSFGTGMIDEKLFF. In DNA form, the CDR3 reads TGTGCCAGCAGTTTTTCGTTCGGGACAGGGATGATAGATGAAAAACTGTTTTTT.

J is TRBJ2-7 and V is TRBV29-1; 12 bases map to TRBD1. After removal of 6 bases from V and 4 bases from J, the junction contained 4 bases not matched to a gene. The germline V gene has CDR1 SQVTM and CDR2 ANQGSEA. The CDR3 has 13 residues. The CDR3 coding sequence is TGCAGCGTGGGGGGACAGGGGGCGTACGAGCAGTACTTC. Amino acid sequence: CSVGGQGAYEQYF.

The chain uses TRBV27 and TRBJ2-5, with D possibly being TRBD2 (7 bases). The V and J ends lost 4 bases and 5 bases respectively, with 17 bases between them. Germline V gives CDR1 MNHEY, CDR2 SMNVEV (reference sequence). CDR3 length equals 15 residues. CDR3 in DNA: TGTGCCAGCAGTTGGGGGGCGGGAGTTAGGGAGACCCAGTACTTC. Amino acids: CASSWGAGVRETQYF.

The chain uses TRBV2 and TRBJ2-7, with unresolved D. Deletions cut 4 bases from V and 3 bases from J, with 7 bases between. CDR1 is SNHLY and CDR2 is FYNNEI in the germline V gene. The CDR3 length is 12 residues. DNA for the CDR3: TGTGCCAGCAGTGTGGCTCACTACGAGCAGTACTTC. It codes for CASSVAHYEQYF.

The CDR3 coding sequence is TGTGCCAGCAGCGATCAAAGCGGACTCGGCGAGCAGTACTTC. Translation: CASSDQSGLGEQYF. The chain uses TRBV5-5 and TRBJ2-7, with D perhaps matching TRBD2 (5 bases). V lost 4 bases and J lost 6, with 17 bases in between. From germline, CDR1 is SGHKS and CDR2 YYEKEE (reference sequence). This CDR3 is built from 14 residues.

This rearrangement joins TRBV5-1 to TRBJ2-1, with D perhaps matching TRBD1 (6 bases). The CDR3 consists of 14 residues. Germline lookup yields CDR1 SGHRS and CDR2 YFSETQ. The V gene lost 4 bases and the J gene lost 1 base, with 9 bases spanning the gap. CDR3 region: CASSRTASYNEQFF. CDR3 nucleotides: TGCGCCAGCAGCCGGACAGCGTCCTACAATGAGCAGTTCTTC. Together with reference TRBV5-1 and TRBJ2-1, the CDR3 gives the full variable domain: KAGVTQTPRYLIKTRGQQVTLSCSPISGHRSVSWYQQTPGQGLQFLFEYFSETQRNKGNFPGRFSGRQFSNSRSEMNVSTLELGDSALYLCASSRTASYNEQFFGPGTRLTVL.

This clone was counted a single time. This sequence joins TRBV6-1 and TRBJ1-3; D remains ambiguous. The CDR3 consists of 12 residues. Germline V gene lookup returns CDR1 MNHNS and CDR2 SASEGT. Trimming pared 8 bases from V and 9 bases from J, leaving 14 bases between. CDR3 bases: TGTGCCAGCTGCCAGACGGGGAGCACCATATATTTT. This gives the protein CASCQTGSTIYF.

The chain carries TRBV6-1 and TRBJ2-2, with TRBD1 matching 8 bases. The CDR3 is 15 amino acids. V lost 5 bases and J lost 1; bases outside the gene matches: 3. Germline assignment: CDR1 MNHNS and CDR2 SASEGT. The CDR3: CASSRDRRNTGELFF. The DNA for the CDR3 is TGTGCCAGCAGTCGGGACAGGAGGAACACCGGGGAGCTGTTTTTT.

V usage is TRBV6-6 and J usage is TRBJ2-6; D remains unclear. V was cut by 8 bases and J by 3 bases, with 5 bases left in between. The germline V gene encodes CDR1 MNHNY and CDR2 SVGAGI (reference sequence). The CDR3 covers 12 residues. The CDR3 region is CASFFGANVLTF. CDR3 DNA sequence: TGTGCCAGCTTCTTTGGGGCCAACGTCCTGACTTTC.

The genes are TRBV28 and TRBJ2-7; no clear D gene. Germline assignment: CDR1 MDHEN and CDR2 SYDVKM. Trimming cost V 7 bases and J 7 bases, with 17 bases left between them. This CDR3 is 13 amino acids long. CDR3 sequence reads: CASKALVSWEQYF. The CDR3 DNA is TGTGCCAGCAAAGCATTAGTGAGTTGGGAGCAGTACTTC.

The genes are TRBV5-1 and TRBJ2-3; D unclear. The CDR3 runs to 15 residues. CDR1 is SGHRS, CDR2 YFSETQ, per germline. V was trimmed by 6 bases and J by 5 bases, leaving 19 bases between them. For the CDR3, the DNA is TGCGCCAGCACACCAAGAGCTGACCCGGGAGATACGCAGTATTTT. Translated: CASTPRADPGDTQYF.

This clone was seen a few times. The chain links TRBV19 to TRBJ1-5; no reliable D call. This CDR3 contains 15 residues. In germline, CDR1 is LNHDA, CDR2 SQIVND (reference sequence). The V gene lost 5 bases and the J gene lost 0 bases, with 11 bases spanning the gap. This CDR3 reads CASSPTAYSNQPQHF. CDR3 DNA sequence: TGTGCCAGTAGTCCTACAGCTTATAGCAATCAGCCCCAGCATTTT.

V and J are TRBV6-5 and TRBJ1-1, with a weak D call TRBD1 (6 bases). The length of the CDR3 is 14 residues. V lost 1 base to trimming and J lost 6 bases, with 12 bases between them. CDR1 and CDR2 (germline): MNHEY, SVGAGI. CDR3: CASSYFRTAPEAFF. The CDR3 DNA sequence: TGTGCCAGCAGTTACTTCAGGACAGCGCCTGAAGCTTTCTTT.

The chain employs TRBV2 and TRBJ1-3, with no clear D. The V end was cut by 8 bases, the J end by 0 bases, with 8 bases between. Germline assignment: CDR1 SNHLY and CDR2 FYNNEI. There are 13 residues in the CDR3. CDR3 protein: CASPKSSGNTIYF. The DNA of the CDR3 is TGTGCCAGCCCGAAGAGCTCTGGAAACACCATATATTTT.

The CDR3 loop reads CASELSGANVLTF. The DNA for the CDR3 is TGTGCCAGCGAGCTGTCTGGGGCCAACGTCCTGACTTTC. The gene calls are TRBV5-4 and TRBJ2-6; no reliable D call. Germline CDR1 is SGHNT and CDR2 is YYREEE (reference sequence). V lost 7 bases, J lost 1 base, and 6 bases lay in between. This CDR3 is built from 13 residues.